A selection of T cell receptor beta chains follows, all from one sample in a study of shared clonotypes between healthy human individuals. Method: immunoSEQ multiplex PCR; TCRdb's copy keeps in-frame clones and lacks some. The sample records about 490,000 clones, less than 80% being singletons. The sample comprised PBMCs. The receptor set was obtained from a middle-aged woman in good health. Some clones in this sample may be carry-over from other donors' samples. Both conserved end residues are part of each CDR3. The order of the fields is J gene, clone size, D gene, CDR3 length, V gene, CDR3 protein, CDR3 DNA. The D gene is left open where the match is weak. Only some rows state a clone size, as once, few, many or a class for expanded clones.

TRBJ2-5	few	TRBD2	15	TRBV5-8	CASSSRTSAEETQYF	TGTGCCAGCAGCTCTCGGACTAGCGCTGAGGAGACCCAGTACTTC
TRBJ1-1	few	NA	16	TRBV5-1	CASSPGRGPGNTEAFF	TGCGCCAGCAGCCCCGGGCGGGGGCCTGGGAACACTGAAGCTTTCTTT
TRBJ2-3	NA	TRBD2	14	TRBV5-1	CASSPGTSFVTQYF	TGCGCCAGCAGCCCGGGGACTAGCTTTGTTACGCAGTATTTT
TRBJ1-2	NA	NA	15	TRBV9	CASSVASQSGYGYTF	TGTGCCAGCAGCGTAGCTTCGCAGTCTGGCTATGGCTACACCTTC
TRBJ2-2	NA	NA	15	TRBV9	CASSVGGPETGELFF	TGTGCCAGCAGCGTCGGGGGCCCGGAGACCGGGGAGCTGTTTTTT
TRBJ2-1	NA	NA	14	TRBV10-1	CASSGGEVYNEQFF	TGCGCCAGCAGTGGGGGGGAGGTCTACAATGAGCAGTTCTTC
TRBJ2-1	NA	NA	14	TRBV13	CASSLGRRDNEQFF	TGTGCCAGCAGCTTAGGGCGGAGGGACAATGAGCAGTTCTTC
TRBJ1-3	NA	NA	13	TRBV5-3	CARSFHRGNTIYF	TGTGCCAGAAGCTTCCACAGGGGAAACACCATATATTTT
TRBJ1-2	NA	NA	14	TRBV9	CASSVAGGDYGYTF	TGTGCCAGCAGCGTAGCTGGGGGGGACTATGGCTACACCTTC
TRBJ1-2	NA	TRBD1	14	TRBV6-5	CASSRDRVRYGYTF	TGTGCCAGCAGTCGGGACAGGGTGCGCTATGGCTACACCTTC
TRBJ2-3	NA	NA	13	TRBV5-4	CASSHRGTDTQYF	TGTGCCAGCAGCCATCGAGGCACAGATACGCAGTATTTT
TRBJ2-1	NA	NA	14	TRBV7-9	CASSKFLAYNEQFF	TGTGCCAGCAGTAAGTTTTTGGCCTACAATGAGCAGTTCTTC
TRBJ2-7	NA	NA	14	TRBV19	CASSPKKRPSGQYF	TGTGCCAGTAGTCCCAAAAAAAGGCCAAGTGGGCAGTACTTC
TRBJ2-7	few	NA	13	TRBV29-1	CSVIPTSSYEQYF	TGCAGCGTCATTCCAACCAGCTCCTACGAGCAGTACTTC
TRBJ2-6	NA	TRBD2	17	TRBV9	CASSVQAGVSGANVLTF	TGTGCCAGCAGCGTGCAAGCGGGAGTCTCTGGGGCCAACGTCCTGACTTTC
TRBJ2-3	NA	TRBD2	15	TRBV2	CASHLIAGGGDTQYF	TGTGCCAGCCACCTTATTGCGGGAGGAGGAGATACGCAGTATTTT
TRBJ2-7	NA	NA	13	TRBV5-1	CASSLGGGHGQYF	TGCGCCAGCAGCTTGGGAGGGGGGCACGGGCAGTACTTC
TRBJ2-7	NA	TRBD2	17	TRBV5-4	CASSSDRSSGRSYEQYF	TGTGCCAGCAGCTCGGATAGATCTAGCGGGAGAAGCTACGAGCAGTACTTC
TRBJ2-7	NA	NA	15	TRBV28	CASVLRTPISYEQYF	TGTGCCAGCGTATTAAGGACACCGATATCCTACGAGCAGTACTTC
TRBJ2-7	NA	NA	13	TRBV7-2	CASGGGHLYEQYF	TGTGCCAGCGGGGGGGGACACCTCTACGAGCAGTACTTC
TRBJ1-5	NA	NA	14	TRBV29-1	CSVGGQGGNQPQHF	TGCAGCGTTGGGGGACAAGGTGGCAATCAGCCCCAGCATTTT
TRBJ2-7	NA	TRBD2	19	TRBV15	CATSRDLGLAGTRSYEQYF	TGTGCCACCAGCAGAGATTTGGGACTAGCGGGAACCCGTTCCTACGAGCAGTACTTC
TRBJ2-2	NA	NA	15	TRBV4-1	CASSQDRANTGELFF	TGCGCCAGCAGCCAAGATCGGGCGAACACCGGGGAGCTGTTTTTT
TRBJ1-1	NA	NA	13	TRBV29-1	CSVARGGNTEAFF	TGCAGCGTAGCCAGGGGTGGTAACACTGAAGCTTTCTTT
TRBJ2-5	once	NA	12	TRBV5-1	CASSVTQETQYF	TGCGCCAGCAGCGTGACGCAAGAGACCCAGTACTTC
TRBJ2-7	NA	NA	14	TRBV5-4	CASSLVGDAYEQYF	TGTGCCAGCAGCTTGGTAGGGGACGCCTACGAGCAGTACTTC
TRBJ2-2	NA	TRBD1	15	TRBV28	CASSFGTGRNGELFF	TGTGCCAGCAGTTTTGGGACAGGGAGGAACGGGGAGCTGTTTTTT
TRBJ1-5	NA	NA	13	TRBV28	CASSLGRNQPQHF	TGTGCCAGCAGTTTGGGCAGGAATCAGCCCCAGCATTTT
TRBJ2-7	NA	NA	15	TRBV11-2	CASSLVQGGLYEQYF	TGTGCCAGCAGCTTAGTACAGGGCGGCCTCTACGAGCAGTACTTC
TRBJ2-1	NA	NA	13	TRBV7-6	CASSPDYPTEQFF	TGTGCCAGCAGCCCCGATTACCCCACTGAGCAGTTCTTC
TRBJ1-1	few	NA	15	TRBV5-6	CASSLGAVMNTEAFF	TGTGCCAGCAGCTTGGGGGCAGTTATGAACACTGAAGCTTTCTTT
TRBJ2-1	NA	TRBD2	16	TRBV11-2	CASSLRGSGNYNEQFF	TGTGCCAGCAGCCTCCGGGGTAGCGGGAACTACAATGAGCAGTTCTTC
TRBJ2-1	NA	TRBD2	14	TRBV19	CASTRAGGDNEQFF	TGTGCCAGTACCAGGGCGGGAGGGGACAATGAGCAGTTCTTC
TRBJ2-4	NA	NA	12	TRBV7-2	CASCSKKNIQYF	TGTGCCAGCTGCAGTAAGAAAAACATTCAGTACTTC
TRBJ2-6	NA	NA	14	TRBV7-2	CASSLSLGANVLTF	TGTGCCAGCAGCTTATCTCTGGGGGCCAACGTCCTGACTTTC
TRBJ2-2	NA	TRBD2	17	TRBV7-3	CASSSSSSGAFTGELFF	TGTGCCAGCAGCTCCTCGTCGAGCGGGGCGTTCACCGGGGAGCTGTTTTTT
TRBJ2-2	NA	NA	15	TRBV9	CASSEGSAATGELFF	TGTGCCAGCAGCGAGGGGTCGGCTGCCACCGGGGAGCTGTTTTTT
TRBJ2-7	NA	NA	14	TRBV10-1	CASSGGDRFNEQYF	TGCGCCAGCAGTGGAGGCGACAGATTTAACGAGCAGTACTTC
TRBJ1-5	NA	TRBD1	13	TRBV7-9	CAGQGEANQPQHF	TGTGCCGGACAGGGGGAGGCCAATCAGCCCCAGCATTTT
TRBJ2-1	NA	NA	18	TRBV4-2	CASSQEGQRLISYNEQFF	TGTGCCAGCAGCCAAGAAGGACAGCGCCTGATCTCCTACAATGAGCAGTTCTTC
TRBJ2-2	NA	NA	15	TRBV2	CASSRLGRNTGELFF	TGTGCCAGCAGTAGACTTGGAAGGAACACCGGGGAGCTGTTTTTT
TRBJ2-7	once	TRBD1	15	TRBV7-6	CASSGPGQGPYEQYF	TGTGCCAGCAGCGGGCCGGGACAGGGGCCATACGAGCAGTACTTC
TRBJ2-7	NA	NA	13	TRBV5-6	CASSPTPYYEQYF	TGTGCCAGCAGCCCGACTCCCTACTACGAGCAGTACTTC
TRBJ2-5	once	TRBD1	16	TRBV28	CASSFPRQGGGETQYF	TGTGCCAGCAGTTTCCCCAGACAGGGTGGGGGAGAGACCCAGTACTTC
TRBJ2-7	NA	NA	15	TRBV30	CAWTFFRRRGGKQYF	TGTGCCTGGACTTTCTTCCGACGACGAGGCGGAAAGCAGTACTTC
TRBJ2-2	few	TRBD1	17	TRBV5-6	CASSFPKGQGNTGELFF	TGTGCCAGCAGCTTCCCCAAGGGACAGGGCAACACCGGGGAGCTGTTTTTT
TRBJ1-1	NA	TRBD1	13	TRBV5-8	CASSTRDSPEAFF	TGTGCCAGCAGCACAAGGGACAGTCCTGAAGCTTTCTTT
TRBJ2-1	NA	TRBD1	13	TRBV11-3	CASSFGQDNEQFF	TGTGCCAGCAGCTTCGGACAGGACAATGAGCAGTTCTTC
TRBJ1-1	NA	NA	12	TRBV6-6	CASSHWSGEAFF	TGTGCCAGCAGCCACTGGTCGGGTGAAGCTTTCTTT
TRBJ1-5	once	NA	16	TRBV11-2	CASSSRPYYSNQPQHF	TGTGCCAGCAGCTCAAGGCCCTACTATAGCAATCAGCCCCAGCATTTT
TRBJ2-1	NA	TRBD2	16	TRBV5-1	CASSSERLAGGNEQFF	TGCGCCAGCAGCTCCGAACGGCTAGCGGGAGGCAATGAGCAGTTCTTC
TRBJ1-5	NA	NA	12	TRBV7-9	CASSLVDQPQHF	TGTGCCAGCAGCTTAGTTGATCAGCCCCAGCATTTT